What follows describes a single TCR beta chain. What it binds is unknown. Naivety among CD8 cells was defined by CD45RO negativity and positive CCR7 selection, thereby excluding terminally differentiated effector memory CD45RA+ cells. All participating donors were Caucasian adults from Nashville, Tennessee. Germline V gives CDR1 SGHVS, CDR2 FNYEAQ. Trimming shortened V by 5 bases and J by 5 bases, and 22 bases separated the two germline ends. This CDR3 comprises 16 residues. Data came from immunoSEQ multiplex PCR; TCRdb stores just in-frame clones and leaves some out. The profile shows around 2.1 million clones, just over 90% of them singletons. The sample is drawn from a study of shared clonotypes between healthy human individuals. Study findings and constraints: Represented diversity, genetic and exposure-history alike, was limited by few donors. Clonotypes shared by all four donors outscored non-shared clonotypes in generation probability. Among a few donors, approximately 5.4% of naive CD4 clonotypes were found in common.

V and J are TRBV7-6 and TRBJ2-7; no firm D call. Sequencing was performed on naive CD8+ T cells from PBMCs. This clonotype was obtained from a man younger than 35 in good health. Some clones in this sample may be carry-over from other donors' samples. The CDR3 here is CASSPASLSKGHEQYF. The DNA for the CDR3 is TGTGCCAGCAGCCCGGCGAGTTTATCCAAGGGCCACGAGCAGTACTTC.